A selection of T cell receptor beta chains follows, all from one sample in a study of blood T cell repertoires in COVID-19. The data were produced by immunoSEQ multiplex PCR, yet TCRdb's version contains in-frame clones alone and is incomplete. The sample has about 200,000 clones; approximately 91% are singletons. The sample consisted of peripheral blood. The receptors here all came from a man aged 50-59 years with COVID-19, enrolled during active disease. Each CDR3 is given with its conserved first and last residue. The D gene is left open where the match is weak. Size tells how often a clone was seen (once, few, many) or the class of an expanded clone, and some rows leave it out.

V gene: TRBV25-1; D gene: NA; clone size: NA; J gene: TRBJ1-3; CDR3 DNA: TGTGCCAGCAGTGCAGGGCAGTTGGGAAACACCATATATTTT; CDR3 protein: CASSAGQLGNTIYF
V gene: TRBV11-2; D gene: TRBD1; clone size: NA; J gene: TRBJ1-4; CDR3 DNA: TGTGCCAGCAGCCTCAGCGCAGGGGGCACTGAAAAACTGTTTTTT; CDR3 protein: CASSLSAGGTEKLFF
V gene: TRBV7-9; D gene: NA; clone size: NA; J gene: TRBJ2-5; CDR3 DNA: TGTGCCAGCAGCTTAATGGGCCCTCAAGAGACCCAGTACTTC; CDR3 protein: CASSLMGPQETQYF
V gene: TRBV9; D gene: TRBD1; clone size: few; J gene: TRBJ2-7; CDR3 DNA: TGTGCCAGCAGCCCTAACACAGGGGGCTACGAGCAGTACTTC; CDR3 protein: CASSPNTGGYEQYF
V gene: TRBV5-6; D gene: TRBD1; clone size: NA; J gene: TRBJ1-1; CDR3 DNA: TGTGCCAGCAGCTTGGTAACAGGGGGCCTACGGGACACTGAAGCTTTCTTT; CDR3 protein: CASSLVTGGLRDTEAFF
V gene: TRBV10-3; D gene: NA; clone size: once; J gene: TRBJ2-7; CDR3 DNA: TGTGCCATCAGTGCTGGGACTCGCAATGATGACTACGAGCAGTACTTC; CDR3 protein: CAISAGTRNDDYEQYF
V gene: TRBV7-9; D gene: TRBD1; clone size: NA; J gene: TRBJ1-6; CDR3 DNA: TGTGCCAGCAGCTTGAGAGGACAGGGGTATTCACCCCTCCACTTT; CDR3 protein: CASSLRGQGYSPLHF
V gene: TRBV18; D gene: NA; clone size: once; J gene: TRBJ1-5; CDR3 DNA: TGTGCCAGCTCCCTGGGAGTTTCTCAGCCCCAGCATTTT; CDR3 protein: CASSLGVSQPQHF
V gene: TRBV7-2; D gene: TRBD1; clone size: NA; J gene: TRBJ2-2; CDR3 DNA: TGTGCCAGCAGCTTAGCCGACAGGGGGATTGGCGGGGAGCTGTTTTTT; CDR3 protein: CASSLADRGIGGELFF
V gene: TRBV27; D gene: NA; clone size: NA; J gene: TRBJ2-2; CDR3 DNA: TGTGCCAGCAGTTTATCGTCGGGGGGCGGTGGCGGGGAGCTGTTTTTT; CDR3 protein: CASSLSSGGGGGELFF
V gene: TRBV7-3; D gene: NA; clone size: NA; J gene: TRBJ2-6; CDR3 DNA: TGTGCCAGCACACGAGGGGACACACAAAGACCTGGGGCCAACGTCCTGACTTTC; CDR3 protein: CASTRGDTQRPGANVLTF
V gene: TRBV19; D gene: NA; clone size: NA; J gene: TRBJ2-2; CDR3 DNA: TGTGCCAGCCACAACGGTCGGGGAATTCTAACCGGGGAGCTGTTTTTT; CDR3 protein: CASHNGRGILTGELFF
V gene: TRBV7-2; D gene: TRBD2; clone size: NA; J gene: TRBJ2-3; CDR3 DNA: TGTGCCAGCAGTCGAATTAGCGGGAGCGGCACAGATACGCAGTATTTT; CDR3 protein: CASSRISGSGTDTQYF
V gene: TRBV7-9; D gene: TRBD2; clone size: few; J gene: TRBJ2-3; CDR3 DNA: TGTGCCAGCAGCCGAACTAGCGGGAGTTCAGATACGCAGTATTTT; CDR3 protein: CASSRTSGSSDTQYF
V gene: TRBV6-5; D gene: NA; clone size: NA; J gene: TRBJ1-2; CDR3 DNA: TGTGCCAGCTACCGACAGACGACAAACTATGGCTACACCTTC; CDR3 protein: CASYRQTTNYGYTF
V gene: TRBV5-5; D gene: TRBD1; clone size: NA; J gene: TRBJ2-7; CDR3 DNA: TGTGCCAGCAGCCCGAGTCCGGGACAGGGAGACTACGAGCAGTACTTC; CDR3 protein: CASSPSPGQGDYEQYF
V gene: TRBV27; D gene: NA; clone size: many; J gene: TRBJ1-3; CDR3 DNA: TGTGCCAGCAGTTTGGGGGGTCTCTCTGGAAACACCATATATTTT; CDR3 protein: CASSLGGLSGNTIYF
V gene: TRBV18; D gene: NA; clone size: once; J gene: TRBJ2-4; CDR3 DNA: TGTGCCAGCTCGCAAGCGCCAAACATTCAGTACTTC; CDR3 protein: CASSQAPNIQYF
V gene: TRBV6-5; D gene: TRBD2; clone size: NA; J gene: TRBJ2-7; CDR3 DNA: TGTGCCAGCAGTTACGGGAGGGATGGGTACGAGCAGTACTTC; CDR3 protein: CASSYGRDGYEQYF
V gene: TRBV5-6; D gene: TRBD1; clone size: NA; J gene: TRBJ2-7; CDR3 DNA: TGTGCCAGCAGCTTGGGACAGGGGTACTACTCCTACGAGCAGTACTTC; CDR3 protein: CASSLGQGYYSYEQYF
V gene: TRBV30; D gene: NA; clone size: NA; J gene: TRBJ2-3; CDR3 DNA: TGTGCCTGGGCCGGGAGCACAGATACGCAGTATTTT; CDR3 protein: CAWAGSTDTQYF
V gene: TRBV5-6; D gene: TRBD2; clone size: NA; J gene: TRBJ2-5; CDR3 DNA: TGTGCCAGCCGCAGCCGGGGGGAAGAGACCCAGTACTTC; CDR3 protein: CASRSRGEETQYF
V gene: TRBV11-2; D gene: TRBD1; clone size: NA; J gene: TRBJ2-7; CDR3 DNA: TGTGCCAGCAGCGGAAAAACGACAGGGGAGTCCTACGAGCAGTACTTC; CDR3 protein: CASSGKTTGESYEQYF
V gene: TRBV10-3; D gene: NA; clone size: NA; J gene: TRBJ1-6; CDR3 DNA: TGTGCCGCCCAAGGAGCAGGGCAAAATAATTCACCCCTCCACTTT; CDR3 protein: CAAQGAGQNNSPLHF
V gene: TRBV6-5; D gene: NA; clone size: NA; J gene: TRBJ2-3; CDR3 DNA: TGTGCCAGCAGTTACACCACAGGTCTTACGCAGTATTTT; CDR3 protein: CASSYTTGLTQYF
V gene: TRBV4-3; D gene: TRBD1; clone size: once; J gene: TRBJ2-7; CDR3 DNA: TGCGCCAGCAGCCTTGGGACAGCAAACTTCTACGAGCAGTACTTC; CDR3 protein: CASSLGTANFYEQYF
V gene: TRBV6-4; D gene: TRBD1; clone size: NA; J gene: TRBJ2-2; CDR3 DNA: TGTGCCAGGGGACAGGGAGCCGGGGAGCTGTTTTTT; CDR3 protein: CARGQGAGELFF
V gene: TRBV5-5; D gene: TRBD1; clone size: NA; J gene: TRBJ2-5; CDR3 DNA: TGTGCCAGCAGCTCAACCGGGACAGGGTACGAGACCCAGTACTTC; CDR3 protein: CASSSTGTGYETQYF
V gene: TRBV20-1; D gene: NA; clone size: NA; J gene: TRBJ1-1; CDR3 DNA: TGCAGTGGAGGGCGGAACACTGAAGCTTTCTTT; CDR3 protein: CSGGRNTEAFF
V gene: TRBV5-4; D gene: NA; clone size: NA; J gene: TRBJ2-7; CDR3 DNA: TGTGCCAGCAGCCCAAGGATAGCGGACCACGAGCAGTACTTC; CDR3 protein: CASSPRIADHEQYF
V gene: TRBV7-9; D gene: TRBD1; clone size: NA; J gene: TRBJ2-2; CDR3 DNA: TGTGCCAGCAGAACCGGGACAGTTACGAACACCGGGGAGCTGTTTTTT; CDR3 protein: CASRTGTVTNTGELFF
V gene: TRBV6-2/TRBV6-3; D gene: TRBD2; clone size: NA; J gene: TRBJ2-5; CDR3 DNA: TGTGCCAGCAGTTACACGGCTAGCGGGAGGGAGACCCAGTACTTC; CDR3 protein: CASSYTASGRETQYF
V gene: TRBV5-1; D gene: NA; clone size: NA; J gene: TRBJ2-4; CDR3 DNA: TGCGCCAGCAGCTTAGACAGTCTAGCCAAAAACATTCAGTACTTC; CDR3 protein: CASSLDSLAKNIQYF
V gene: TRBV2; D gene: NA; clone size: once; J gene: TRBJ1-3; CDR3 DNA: TGTGCCAGCAGTGAAGTGCGAGTATCTGGAAACACCATATATTTT; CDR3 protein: CASSEVRVSGNTIYF
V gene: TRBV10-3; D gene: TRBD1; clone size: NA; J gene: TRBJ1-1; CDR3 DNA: TGTGCCATCAGTGACGACAGGGTTTCCACTGAAGCTTTCTTT; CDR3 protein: CAISDDRVSTEAFF
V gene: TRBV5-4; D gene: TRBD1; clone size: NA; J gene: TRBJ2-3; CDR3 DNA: TGTGCCAGCAGCTTGAACAGGGGGTATCGAGATACGCAGTATTTT; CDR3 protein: CASSLNRGYRDTQYF
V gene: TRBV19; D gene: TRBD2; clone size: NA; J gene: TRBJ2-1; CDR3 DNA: TGTGCCAGTAGTATTGGGGCTAGCGGGGGGTATGAGCAGTTCTTC; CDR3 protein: CASSIGASGGYEQFF
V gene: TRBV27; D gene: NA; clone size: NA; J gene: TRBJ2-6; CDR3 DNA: TGTGCCAGCAGTCGACTGTCAGGGTCCCCCTCTGGGGCCAACGTCCTGACTTTC; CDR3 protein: CASSRLSGSPSGANVLTF
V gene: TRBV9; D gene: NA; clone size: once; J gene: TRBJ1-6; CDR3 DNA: TGTGCCAGCAGCGTAGCTAACTCACCCCTCCACTTT; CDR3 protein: CASSVANSPLHF
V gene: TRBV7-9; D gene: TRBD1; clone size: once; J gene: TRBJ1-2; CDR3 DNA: TGTGCCAGCAGCTTGAACCAAAGGACAGGGTTAAACTATGGCTACACCTTC; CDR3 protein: CASSLNQRTGLNYGYTF
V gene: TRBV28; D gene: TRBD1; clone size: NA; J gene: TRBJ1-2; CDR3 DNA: TGTGCCAGCCGAACGGGACAGGGGTTTGGTGGCTACACCTTC; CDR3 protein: CASRTGQGFGGYTF
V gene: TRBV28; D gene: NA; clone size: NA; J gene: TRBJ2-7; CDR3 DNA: TGTGCCAGCAGTCCCGCCTACGAGCAGTACTTC; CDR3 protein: CASSPAYEQYF
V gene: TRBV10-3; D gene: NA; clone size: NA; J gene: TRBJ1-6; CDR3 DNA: TGTGCCATCAGGACAGAAAGACCTAATTCACCCCTCCACTTT; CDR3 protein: CAIRTERPNSPLHF
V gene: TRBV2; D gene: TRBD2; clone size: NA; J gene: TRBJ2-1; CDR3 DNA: TGTGCCAGCAGTCCCGGGACTAGCGGTTACAATGAGCAGTTCTTC; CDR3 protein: CASSPGTSGYNEQFF
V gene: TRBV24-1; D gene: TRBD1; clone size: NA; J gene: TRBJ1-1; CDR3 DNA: TGTGCCACCAGTGAACGGACAGGGGGACGTACTGAAGCTTTCTTT; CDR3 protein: CATSERTGGRTEAFF
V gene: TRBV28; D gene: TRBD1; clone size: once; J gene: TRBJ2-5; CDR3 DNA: TGTGCCAGCAGTTCCGACAGGGGGCTTACGGAGACCCAGTACTTC; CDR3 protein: CASSSDRGLTETQYF
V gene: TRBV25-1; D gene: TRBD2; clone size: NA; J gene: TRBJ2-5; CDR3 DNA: TGTGCCAGCAGTAGCGGGGGCCTTACACAAGAGACCCAGTACTTC; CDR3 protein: CASSSGGLTQETQYF
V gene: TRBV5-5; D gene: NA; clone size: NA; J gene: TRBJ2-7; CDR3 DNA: TGTGCCAGCAGCTTGGCAGGGGCATTCTACGAGCAGTACTTC; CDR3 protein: CASSLAGAFYEQYF
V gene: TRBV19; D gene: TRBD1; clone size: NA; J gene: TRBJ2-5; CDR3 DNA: TGTGCCGTAGGAGGACAGGGGGAGTGGGAGACCCAGTACTTC; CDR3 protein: CAVGGQGEWETQYF
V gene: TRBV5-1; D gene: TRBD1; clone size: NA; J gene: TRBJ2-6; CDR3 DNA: TGCGCCAGCAGCTTGGTAGGACAGGCCTCTGGGGCCAACGTCCTGACTTTC; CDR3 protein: CASSLVGQASGANVLTF
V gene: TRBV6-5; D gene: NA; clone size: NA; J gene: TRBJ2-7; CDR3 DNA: TGTGCCTGTGGGCTCCTCTCCTACGAGCAGTACTTC; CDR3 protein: CACGLLSYEQYF
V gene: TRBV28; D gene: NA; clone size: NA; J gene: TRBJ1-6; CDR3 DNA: TGTGCCAGCAGACAGGACCCTAATTCACCCCTCCACTTT; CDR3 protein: CASRQDPNSPLHF
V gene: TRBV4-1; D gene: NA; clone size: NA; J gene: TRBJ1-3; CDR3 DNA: TGCGCCAGCAGCCAAGCGGTGCTTGGACAACGAAGAAACACCATATATTTT; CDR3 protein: CASSQAVLGQRRNTIYF
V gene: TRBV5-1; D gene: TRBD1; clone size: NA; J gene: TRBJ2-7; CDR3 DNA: TGCGCCAGCAGCCCGACAGGGGAGGCCTACGAGCAGTACTTC; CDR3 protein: CASSPTGEAYEQYF
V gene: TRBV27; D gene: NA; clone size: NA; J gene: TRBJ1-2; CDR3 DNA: TGTGCCAGCGGGAGAGGGATCGGCTACACCTTC; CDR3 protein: CASGRGIGYTF
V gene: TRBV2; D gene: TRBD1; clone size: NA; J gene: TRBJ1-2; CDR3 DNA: TGTGCCAGCAGCACGGACAGGGATATAGGCTACACCTTC; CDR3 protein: CASSTDRDIGYTF
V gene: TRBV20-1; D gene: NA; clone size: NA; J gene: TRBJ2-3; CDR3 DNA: TGCAGTGCTGCCCCGGTGGATACGCAGTATTTT; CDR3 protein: CSAAPVDTQYF